This passage covers 28 T cell receptor beta chains from one sample sequenced in a study of beta chain features in type 1 diabetes. Points from the study as a whole: TCRB CDR3 length was moderately but significantly reduced in all four CD4+ subsets of Type 1 diabetes patients.

Every isolated RNA sample was fully reverse transcribed, so sequencing captured expressed TCRB transcripts. The table came from immunoSEQ multiplex PCR; TCRdb's copy has only in-frame clones and leaves some out. The data hold about 160,000 clones, with 8% to 8.5% observed a single time. These receptors' targets are unknown. What was sequenced was central memory CD4+ T cells from blood. Source of these receptors: a young woman with type 1 diabetes.

As concerns this clone: Other DNA sequences in this sample translate to the same CDR3. The V call is TRBV7-2, the J call TRBJ2-3; D unclear. Germline CDR1 and CDR2: SGHTA and FQGNSA. CDR3 length equals 14 residues. The ends were cut back, 5 bases at V and 0 bases at J, with 9 bases in the middle. This CDR3 is CASSLDRSTDTQYF. The CDR3 DNA is TGTGCCAGCAGCCTCGATCGGAGCACAGATACGCAGTATTTT.

This clone was seen only a few times. The chain carries TRBV11-2 and TRBJ2-1; D might be TRBD2 (5 bases). The CDR3 length is 16 residues. Between the trimmed V and J ends, which lost 5 bases and 2 bases, there was a span of 16 bases. Per the germline V gene, CDR1 is SGHAT and CDR2 is FQNNGV. The CDR3 bases are TGTGCCAGCAGCCTACTAAAGTCCGGGGCCTACAATGAGCAGTTCTTC. Translation gives CASSLLKSGAYNEQFF.

The chain combines TRBV28 with TRBJ2-7; 8 bases agree with TRBD1. Looked up from germline, CDR1 is MDHEN and CDR2 is SYDVKM. The CDR3 extends over 14 amino acids. V gave up 5 bases and J gave up 7 bases; unmatched junction bases: 10. This chain's CDR3 is CASSSGQGPREQYF. CDR3 in DNA: TGTGCCAGCAGTAGTGGACAGGGTCCGCGAGAGCAGTACTTC.

The chain recombines TRBV18 with TRBJ1-1; 8 bases are a match to TRBD1. The V gene's germline CDR1 is KGHSH and CDR2 LQKENI. The V gene end was trimmed by 5 bases and the J gene end by 1 base; junction bases not matched to a gene: 9. The CDR3 covers 16 residues. The CDR3 coding sequence is TGTGCCAGCTCATCCGATGACGGGACAGGGAACACTGAAGCTTTCTTT. Translating it yields CASSSDDGTGNTEAFF.

V is TRBV7-9 and J is TRBJ1-1; D ambiguous. The length of the CDR3 is 14 residues. Germline V gene sequence: CDR1 SEHNR, CDR2 FQNEAQ (reference sequence). V gave up 4 bases and J gave up 4 bases, with 13 bases separating them. CDR3 nucleotide sequence: TGTGCCAGCAGCTCCCCGGGGAGGGCCACTGAAGCTTTCTTT. It is translated as CASSSPGRATEAFF.

The CDR3 protein is CASGGTDTQYF. CDR3 sequence (DNA): TGTGCCTCGGGTGGGACAGATACGCAGTATTTT. This rearrangement joins TRBV6-5 to TRBJ2-3; D call uncertain. This CDR3 has 11 amino acids. CDR1 is MNHEY and CDR2 is SVGAGI in the germline V gene. V lost 11 bases to trimming and J lost 3 bases, with 9 bases between them.

The chain employs TRBV5-1 and TRBJ2-1; 13 nucleotides match TRBD2. The CDR3 is 15 residues long. The V and J ends lost 4 bases and 9 bases, in that order; junction bases with no gene match: 7. Germline V CDR1 and CDR2: SGHRS, YFSETQ. Here the CDR3 DNA reads TGCGCCAGCAGCCCCGGGACTAGCGGGATCATTGAGCAGTTCTTC. Translating gives CASSPGTSGIIEQFF.

V usage is TRBV13 and J usage is TRBJ2-3, with a weak D call TRBD1 (6 bases). Germline lookup yields CDR1 PRHDT and CDR2 FYEKMQ (reference sequence). The V and J ends lost 5 bases and 2 bases respectively, with 20 bases between them. The CDR3 is 17 amino acids. CDR3 region: CASSHIRDRLPTDTQYF. CDR3 DNA: TGTGCCAGCAGCCATATTCGTGACAGGCTCCCCACAGATACGCAGTATTTT.

This sequence joins TRBV2 and TRBJ2-2; D is possibly TRBD1 (6 bases). The length of the CDR3 is 15 residues. The germline V gene encodes CDR1 SNHLY and CDR2 FYNNEI. V lost 2 bases and J lost 7, with 14 bases in between. The CDR3 bases are TGTGCCAGCAGTGAAAGATCTGGGGGCGGCGGGGAGCTGTTTTTT. Its protein is CASSERSGGGGELFF.

This clone was found a few times. V usage is TRBV5-1 and J usage is TRBJ1-2; 7 bases fit TRBD1. CDR1 and CDR2 from the germline V gene are SGHRS and YFSETQ. This CDR3 contains 16 residues. J gave up 5 bases and V 4 bases, and 14 bases lay outside the gene matches. DNA for the CDR3: TGCGCCAGCAGCCCTGGGACAGCGAGTTTACGGTATGGCTACACCTTC. Residues: CASSPGTASLRYGYTF. The full variable domain, rest sourced from reference TRBV5-1 and TRBJ1-2, is KAGVTQTPRYLIKTRGQQVTLSCSPISGHRSVSWYQQTPGQGLQFLFEYFSETQRNKGNFPGRFSGRQFSNSRSEMNVSTLELGDSALYLCASSPGTASLRYGYTFGSGTRLTVV.

The rearrangement uses TRBV7-3 and TRBJ2-3, with 8 bases fitting TRBD2. From germline, CDR1 is SGHTA and CDR2 FQGTGA. V dropped 0 bases and J dropped 2; count of bases not matched to a gene: 1. The CDR3 totals 15 residues. The CDR3 DNA reads TGTGCCAGCAGCTTAACTAGCGGGATCACAGATACGCAGTATTTT. Encoded protein: CASSLTSGITDTQYF.

The chain is built from TRBV6-5 and TRBJ2-2; a possible D gene is TRBD1 (6 bases). Germline V gene sequence: CDR1 MNHEY, CDR2 SVGAGI. Trimming took off 4 bases at V and 6 bases at J, with 15 bases between the two ends. CDR3 length equals 15 residues. The CDR3 nucleotides are TGTGCCAGCAGTTCACAGGGAGACTTCTCCGGGGAGCTGTTTTTT. It is translated as CASSSQGDFSGELFF.

This clone was seen only a few times. The V and J genes are TRBV19 and TRBJ1-2; D call uncertain. Trimming stripped 7 bases from V and 0 bases from J, with 15 bases between. CDR1 is LNHDA, CDR2 SQIVND, per germline (reference sequence). The CDR3 loop spans 15 amino acids. CDR3 loop: CASNFFGLANYGYTF. In nucleotides, the CDR3 is TGTGCCAGTAATTTTTTCGGGTTGGCTAACTATGGCTACACCTTC.

This chain links TRBV19 with TRBJ2-1; 12 bases agree with TRBD1. The CDR3 length is 15 residues. V shed 8 bases, J shed 8 bases, and the junction held 10 bases outside the gene matches. CDR1 is LNHDA, CDR2 SQIVND, per germline (reference sequence). In nucleotides, the CDR3 is TGTGCCAGTCTGACGCCGGGACAGGGGGCCCATGAGCAGTTCTTC. Translating it yields CASLTPGQGAHEQFF. Filled out from reference TRBV19 and TRBJ2-1, the complete variable domain reads DGGITQSPKYLFRKEGQNVTLSCEQNLNHDAMYWYRQDPGQGLRLIYYSQIVNDFQKGDIAEGYSVSREKKESFPLTVTSAQKNPTAFYLCASLTPGQGAHEQFFGPGTRLTVL.

This clone came up a few times. This chain connects TRBV29-1 to TRBJ2-7; D possibly corresponds to TRBD1 (6 bases). Germline-derived CDR1 and CDR2 are SQVTM and ANQGSEA. The CDR3 is 13 amino acids. Trimming took off 7 bases at V and 3 bases at J, with 16 bases between the two ends. The CDR3 coding sequence is TGCAGCGCTGTGGGGGCAGGGAACTACGAGCAGTACTTC. Its translation: CSAVGAGNYEQYF.

V is TRBV7-2 and J is TRBJ1-4, with 11 bases identical to TRBD1. The CDR3 covers 16 residues. V lost 5 bases to trimming and J lost 8 bases; unmatched junction nucleotides: 10. The germline V gene encodes CDR1 SGHTA and CDR2 FQGNSA. The DNA for the CDR3 is TGTGCCAGCAGCCCAAGAGGACAGGGGGCAGGAGAAAAACTGTTTTTT. It is translated as CASSPRGQGAGEKLFF.

This clone was counted only a few times. The chain combines TRBV4-1 with TRBJ1-1; 7 positions agree with TRBD1. Unmatched junction bases numbered 9, after V lost 1 base and J lost 1 base. CDR3 size: 17 residues. Germline V lookup: CDR1 MGHRA, CDR2 YSYEKL. The chain's CDR3 is CASSQVQGFGGNTEAFF. DNA for the CDR3: TGCGCCAGCAGCCAAGTACAGGGGTTCGGTGGGAACACTGAAGCTTTCTTT.

This clone has a handful of counts. Germline and junction disagree at one end, which may indicate a read error. The rearrangement joins TRBV5-4 to TRBJ1-5, with 9 bases fitting TRBD1. The CDR3 contains 14 residues. CDR1 and CDR2 (germline): SGHNT, YYREEE (reference sequence). CDR3 coding DNA: TGCGCCAGCAGCCCTGGGACAGGGAATGGGCCCCAGCATTTT. This encodes CASSPGTGNGPQHF.

There are a few counts of this clone. The rearrangement joins TRBV7-2 to TRBJ1-2; D unresolved. From germline, CDR1 is SGHTA and CDR2 FQGNSA. V was shortened by 4 bases and J by 6 bases, with 12 bases between the two germline ends. This CDR3 has 13 residues. CDR3 sequence reads: CASSWRAGDGYTF. The CDR3 DNA sequence: TGTGCCAGCAGCTGGCGGGCAGGCGATGGCTACACCTTC.

This clone has a handful of counts. The gene calls are TRBV2 and TRBJ2-3, with unresolved D. Trimming stripped 5 bases from V and 0 bases from J, with 12 bases between. Per germline, CDR1 SNHLY and CDR2 FYNNEI. This CDR3 comprises 15 residues. CDR3 nucleotide sequence: TGTGCCAGCAGTTCTTTAGCACCTAGCACAGATACGCAGTATTTT. As protein: CASSSLAPSTDTQYF.

This clone has a count of ten or more. The chain recombines TRBV5-1 with TRBJ2-1, with 8 bases lining up with TRBD2. Germline V gene sequence: CDR1 SGHRS, CDR2 YFSETQ. CDR3 size: 15 residues. The trim removed 0 bases at V and 3 bases at J, leaving 2 bases unmatched. This CDR3 reads CASSLDGGDYNEQFF. CDR3 coding DNA: TGCGCCAGCAGCTTGGACGGGGGGGACTACAATGAGCAGTTCTTC.

This clone showed up just a few times. This rearrangement joins TRBV5-4 to TRBJ2-3, with TRBD2 matching 8 bases. CDR1 SGHNT and CDR2 YYREEE come from the germline V gene (reference sequence). There are 16 residues in the CDR3. The V gene end was trimmed by 7 bases and the J gene end by 2 bases; junction bases not matched to a gene: 12. Written as DNA, the CDR3 is TGTGCCAGCTCGACCCGTACGGGAGGGGACACAGATACGCAGTATTTT. It yields the protein CASSTRTGGDTDTQYF.

The V gene is TRBV10-3, the J gene TRBJ1-2, with D possibly TRBD1 on 6 matching bases. The V end was cut by 1 base, the J end by 6 bases, with 15 bases between. This CDR3 comprises 15 residues. In germline, CDR1 is ENHRY, CDR2 SYGVKD. The chain's CDR3 is CAISEWAGDPNGYTF. The CDR3 bases are TGTGCCATCAGTGAGTGGGCAGGGGACCCCAATGGCTACACCTTC.

This clone was seen a handful of times. J is TRBJ1-4 and V is TRBV4-3; D is possibly TRBD1 (6 bases). Germline CDR1 reads LGHNA; CDR2 reads YSLEER. This CDR3 spans 16 amino acids. Trimming left V 1 base short and J 8 bases short, with 17 bases between. CDR3 DNA: TGCGCCAGCAGCCAAGTGTCACAGGGCCGTCAAGAAAAACTGTTTTTT. It translates to CASSQVSQGRQEKLFF.

This clone showed up just a few times. The chain is built from TRBV7-9 and TRBJ1-1; D perhaps matches TRBD1 (5 bases). V was cut by 5 bases and J by 11 bases, with 15 bases left in between. Germline CDR1 and CDR2: SEHNR and FQNEAQ (reference sequence). The CDR3 has 12 residues. The CDR3 reads CASSGRGTGAFF. CDR3 DNA sequence: TGTGCCAGCAGCGGCCGCGGGACGGGCGCTTTCTTT.

This chain links TRBV11-2 with TRBJ1-5, with 7 bases fitting TRBD1. The CDR3 sequence is 17 residues long. The V gene's germline CDR1 is SGHAT and CDR2 FQNNGV. V trimming: 1 base; J trimming: 1 base; junction bases outside the gene matches: 7. The CDR3 here is CASSLAPSQGSNQPQHF. The CDR3 nucleotides read TGTGCCAGCAGCTTAGCCCCTTCACAGGGGAGCAATCAGCCCCAGCATTTT.

This clone was detected ten times or more. The chain joins TRBV14 to TRBJ2-5; 9 bases align to TRBD1. The CDR3 is 15 amino acids. V lost 1 base, J lost 5 bases, and 5 bases stayed unmatched. The germline V gene has CDR1 SGHDN and CDR2 FVKESK. The CDR3 region has the DNA TGTGCCAGCAGCCAAGGGACAGGGGCTAGCGAGACCCAGTACTTC. Translated, it gives CASSQGTGASETQYF.

This clone came up a few times. The chain uses TRBV19 and TRBJ1-5; D perhaps matches TRBD1 (6 bases). This CDR3 is built from 16 residues. CDR1 and CDR2 (germline): LNHDA, SQIVND (reference sequence). V was shortened by 5 bases and J by 3 bases, with 17 bases between the two germline ends. CDR3 coding DNA: TGTGCCAGTAGTTTACAGGGAGGGAGGGACAATCAGCCCCAGCATTTT. This codes for CASSLQGGRDNQPQHF.